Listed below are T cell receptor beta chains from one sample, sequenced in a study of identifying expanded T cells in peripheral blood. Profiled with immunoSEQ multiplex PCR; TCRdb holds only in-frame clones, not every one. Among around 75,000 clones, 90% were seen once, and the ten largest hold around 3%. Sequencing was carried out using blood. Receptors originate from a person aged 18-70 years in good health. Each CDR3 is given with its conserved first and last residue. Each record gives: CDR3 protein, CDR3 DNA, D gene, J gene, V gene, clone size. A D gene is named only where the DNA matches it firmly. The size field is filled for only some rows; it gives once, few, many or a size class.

CASSSGSGANVLTF TGTGCCAGCAGTAGCGGGTCCGGGGCCAACGTCCTGACTTTC . TRBJ2-6 TRBV6-1 .
CASSSGTRGPQYF TGTGCCAGCAGCTCAGGGACTAGGGGGCCCCAGTACTTC . TRBJ2-5 TRBV7-2 .
CASSQVAGGPYSEQYF TGCGCCAGCAGCCAAGTGGCGGGAGGGCCTTATTCCGAGCAGTACTTC TRBD2 TRBJ2-7 TRBV4-3 .
CASSLFSLSGVKEQYF TGTGCCAGCAGTTTATTTTCCCTCTCGGGGGTGAAAGAGCAGTACTTC . TRBJ2-7 TRBV28 .
CASSLEGSPYEQYF TGCGCCAGCAGCTTGGAGGGGAGTCCCTACGAGCAGTACTTC . TRBJ2-7 TRBV5-1 .
CASSPLSWTGGFDEQYF TGTGCCAGCAGTCCACTCTCCTGGACAGGGGGATTCGACGAGCAGTACTTC TRBD1 TRBJ2-7 TRBV25-1 .
CASSWYAAGGNEKLFF TGTGCCAGTAGTTGGTACGCCGCCGGCGGTAATGAAAAACTGTTTTTT . TRBJ1-4 TRBV19 once
CSVDRGGGTDTQYF TGCAGCGTAGACAGGGGGGGAGGCACAGATACGCAGTATTTT TRBD1 TRBJ2-3 TRBV29-1 .
CASLDRGREGQYF TGTGCCAGCTTGGACAGGGGGCGCGAGGGGCAGTACTTC TRBD1 TRBJ2-7 TRBV6-1 few
CASSPTGGPYNEQFF TGTGCCAGCAGCCCTACAGGGGGCCCCTACAATGAGCAGTTCTTC TRBD1 TRBJ2-1 TRBV13 .
CASSLIPGETQYF TGCGCCAGCAGCTTGATCCCGGGGGAGACCCAGTACTTC . TRBJ2-5 TRBV5-1 few
CSVVESGELFF TGCAGCGTCGTCGAGTCGGGGGAGCTGTTTTTT . TRBJ2-2 TRBV29-1 .
CASSARQGGTGELFF TGTGCCAGCAGCGCCCGACAGGGGGGGACCGGGGAGCTGTTTTTT TRBD1 TRBJ2-2 TRBV7-3 .
CASSRRGDYEQYF TGTGCCAGCAGCCGTCGGGGAGACTACGAGCAGTACTTC . TRBJ2-7 TRBV27 .
CASSLDRMQYGYTF TGTGCCAGCAGCTTGGATCGGATGCAGTATGGCTACACCTTC . TRBJ1-2 TRBV5-6 .
CASSPQQGFNQPQHF TGTGCCAGCAGCCCTCAACAGGGTTTCAATCAGCCCCAGCATTTT . TRBJ1-5 TRBV7-2 .
CASSPRGLAGGELFF TGTGCCAGTAGCCCAAGAGGGCTAGCAGGCGGGGAGCTGTTTTTT . TRBJ2-2 TRBV19 .
CASRDGLETQYF TGTGCCAGCCGAGACGGCCTAGAGACCCAGTACTTC . TRBJ2-5 TRBV10-3 .
CASSYQDRGREKLFF TGTGCCAGCAGCTACCAAGACAGGGGGCGGGAAAAACTGTTTTTT TRBD1 TRBJ1-4 TRBV5-5 .
CASGRGTGSGYTF TGTGCCAGCGGTCGGGGGACAGGGAGTGGCTACACCTTC TRBD1 TRBJ1-2 TRBV2 .
CASSTIPGGHYEQYF TGTGCCAGTAGTACTATTCCTGGAGGGCACTACGAGCAGTACTTC . TRBJ2-7 TRBV19 .
CASRRQGSTDTQYF TGTGCCAGCAGGCGACAGGGGAGCACAGATACGCAGTATTTT TRBD1 TRBJ2-3 TRBV7-9 .
CASSAGVIEQYF TGTGCCAGCAGTGCAGGTGTCATAGAGCAGTACTTC . TRBJ2-7 TRBV2 .
CASSNRNIYGYTF TGTGCCAGCAGCAATAGGAACATCTATGGCTACACCTTC . TRBJ1-2 TRBV28 .
CASSYSQETQYF TGTGCCAGCAGTTACTCGCAAGAGACCCAGTACTTC . TRBJ2-5 TRBV6-6 .
CASSKGPGQGSTEAFF TGTGCCAGCAGCAAAGGACCGGGACAGGGGAGCACTGAAGCTTTCTTT . TRBJ1-1 TRBV21-1 many